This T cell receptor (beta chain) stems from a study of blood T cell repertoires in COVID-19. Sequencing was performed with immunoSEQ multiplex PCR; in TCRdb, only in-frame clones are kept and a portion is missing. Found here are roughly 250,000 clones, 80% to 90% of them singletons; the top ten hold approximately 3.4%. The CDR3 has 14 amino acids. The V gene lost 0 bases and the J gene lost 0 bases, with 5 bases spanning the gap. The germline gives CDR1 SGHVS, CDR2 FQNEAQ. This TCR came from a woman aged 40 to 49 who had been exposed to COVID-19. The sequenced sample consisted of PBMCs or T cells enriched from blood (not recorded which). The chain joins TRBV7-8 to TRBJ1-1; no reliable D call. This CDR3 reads CASSLATVNTEAFF. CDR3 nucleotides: TGTGCCAGCAGCTTAGCAACAGTGAACACTGAAGCTTTCTTT.